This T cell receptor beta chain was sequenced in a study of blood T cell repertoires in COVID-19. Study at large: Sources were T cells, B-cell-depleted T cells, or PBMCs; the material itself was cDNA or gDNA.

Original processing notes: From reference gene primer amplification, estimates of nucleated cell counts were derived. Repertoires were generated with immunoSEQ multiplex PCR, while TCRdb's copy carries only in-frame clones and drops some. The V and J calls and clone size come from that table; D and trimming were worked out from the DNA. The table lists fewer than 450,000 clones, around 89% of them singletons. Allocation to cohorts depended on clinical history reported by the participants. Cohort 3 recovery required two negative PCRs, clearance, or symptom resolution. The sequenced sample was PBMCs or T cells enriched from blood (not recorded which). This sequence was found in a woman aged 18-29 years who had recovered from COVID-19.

CDR3 loop: CASRGGWDQPQHF. CDR3 nucleotide sequence: TGTGCCAGCAGGGGGGGGTGGGATCAGCCCCAGCATTTT. The rearrangement joins TRBV6-5 to TRBJ1-5; D may be TRBD1 (5 bases). V dropped 6 bases and J dropped 5 bases, with 11 bases sitting between them. CDR1 and CDR2 from the germline V gene are MNHEY and SVGAGI. The CDR3 extends over 13 amino acids.